What follows are 12 T cell receptor beta chains derived from one specimen sequenced in a study of blood T cell repertoires in COVID-19. Measured with immunoSEQ multiplex PCR; TCRdb has only the in-frame clones, and not every one. The profile shows about 200,000 clones, over 60% of them singletons. The specimen sequenced was peripheral blood. The source is a woman aged 70-85 years with acute or convalescent COVID-19.

The chain combines TRBV11-3 with TRBJ2-1; 7 bases map to TRBD1. The J segment lost 2 bases and the V segment lost 3 bases, leaving 1 base of the junction unmatched. Germline V gene sequence: CDR1 SGHNT, CDR2 YENEEA. The CDR3 spans 14 residues. CDR3 region: CASSLQGAYNEQFF. Written as DNA, the CDR3 is TGTGCCAGCAGCTTGCAGGGGGCCTACAATGAGCAGTTCTTC.

This clone showed up just once. This chain links TRBV28 with TRBJ1-2; 7 bases are shared with TRBD1. CDR1 and CDR2 (germline): MDHEN, SYDVKM. Trimming removed 5 bases from V and 4 bases from J; junction bases left unmatched: 4. This CDR3 is built from 13 residues. The CDR3 is CASSGQAFYGYTF. The DNA for the CDR3 is TGTGCCAGCAGTGGACAGGCCTTCTATGGCTACACCTTC.

The rearrangement joins TRBV12-3 or TRBV12-4 to TRBJ2-1, with 9 bases that match TRBD2. The trim removed 2 bases at V and 15 bases at J, leaving 5 bases unmatched. The CDR3 length is 12 residues. CDR3 sequence (DNA): TGTGCCAGCAGTTTAATAGCGGGAGTATTGTTCTTC. Its translation: CASSLIAGVLFF.

Written as DNA, the CDR3 is TGTGCCAGCAGTGAGGGACAGGGAGGCACAGATACGCAGTATTTT. This translates into CASSEGQGGTDTQYF. The chain uses TRBV2 and TRBJ2-3; 9 bases fit TRBD1. Germline CDR1 and CDR2: SNHLY and FYNNEI. The CDR3 spans 15 residues. Unmatched junction bases numbered 2, after V lost 3 bases and J lost 1 base.

This clone was recorded many times. This chain connects TRBV27 to TRBJ1-6, with 8 positions matching TRBD1. The trim removed 5 bases at V and 9 bases at J, leaving 12 bases unmatched. The CDR3 runs to 16 residues. Germline V lookup: CDR1 MNHEY, CDR2 SMNVEV (reference sequence). Written as DNA, the CDR3 is TGTGCCAGCAGTCCGACAGGGGAGTCAAGAGCTTCACCCCTCCACTTT. Protein sequence: CASSPTGESRASPLHF.

This chain connects TRBV27 to TRBJ2-1, with 9 bases matching TRBD1. The CDR3 runs to 16 residues. CDR1 and CDR2 from the germline V gene are MNHEY and SMNVEV (reference sequence). Trimming removed 4 bases from V and 4 bases from J; junction bases left unmatched: 8. The DNA of the CDR3 is TGTGCCAGCAGTTATAGGGGGACAGGGAGATACAATGAGCAGTTCTTC. This codes for CASSYRGTGRYNEQFF.

The chain links TRBV6-6 to TRBJ2-3; TRBD2 matches 10 bases. Unmatched junction bases numbered 8, after V lost 6 bases and J lost 2 bases. The germline gives CDR1 MNHNY, CDR2 SVGAGI (reference sequence). CDR3 length: 16 amino acids. This CDR3 reads CASSLTGTSVTDTQYF. The DNA for the CDR3 is TGTGCCAGCAGCCTAACCGGGACTAGCGTCACAGATACGCAGTATTTT.

The chain has TRBV28 and TRBJ2-7, with a tentative D call TRBD2 (6 bases). The V gene's germline CDR1 is MDHEN and CDR2 SYDVKM. V gave up 4 bases and J gave up 4 bases, with 11 bases separating them. This CDR3 has 13 amino acids. CDR3 nucleotides: TGTGCCAGCAGTTACGGGAGTGGGTACGAGCAGTACTTC. It codes for CASSYGSGYEQYF.

The V gene is TRBV4-2, the J gene TRBJ1-1; D might be TRBD1 (6 bases). CDR3 length equals 17 residues. V was clipped by 3 bases and J by 0 bases, with 17 bases between them. CDR1 is LGHNA and CDR2 is YNFKEQ in the germline V gene. The CDR3 loop reads CASSQQRSDSMNTEAFF. The CDR3 DNA sequence: TGTGCCAGCAGCCAGCAGAGGTCGGACAGCATGAACACTGAAGCTTTCTTT.

The rearrangement links TRBV4-1 to TRBJ2-1; TRBD2 matches at 7 bases. Germline values: CDR1 MGHRA, CDR2 YSYEKL. This CDR3 comprises 15 residues. The J segment lost 2 bases and the V segment lost 1 base, leaving 2 bases of the junction unmatched. The CDR3 bases are TGCGCCAGCAGCCAAGTCCTAGCGGCCTACAATGAGCAGTTCTTC. This encodes CASSQVLAAYNEQFF.

This clone was seen a single time. The genes are TRBV6-6 and TRBJ2-7, with D hard to call. CDR3 length equals 13 residues. The V end was cut by 6 bases, the J end by 0 bases, with 9 bases between. CDR1 is MNHNY, CDR2 SVGAGI, per germline (reference sequence). As DNA, the CDR3 is TGTGCCAGCAGCTCCCTTCCCTCCTACGAGCAGTACTTC. Its translation is CASSSLPSYEQYF.

V gene TRBV7-2 combines with J gene TRBJ2-3, with 10 bases matching TRBD2. The CDR3 sequence is 16 residues long. Germline lookup yields CDR1 SGHTA and CDR2 FQGNSA. V dropped 1 base and J dropped 3; count of bases not matched to a gene: 4. The CDR3 loop reads CASSLGAGGWTDTQYF. CDR3 DNA: TGTGCCAGCAGCTTAGGAGCGGGAGGGTGGACAGATACGCAGTATTTT.